This note documents a single TCR beta chain sequence. Antigen specificity is unknown. This sample is part of a study of T cell responses to AZD1222 COVID-19 vaccine. Some clones are missing from TCRdb's copy, which holds only in-frame ones; the method was immunoSEQ multiplex PCR. The repertoire consists of under 150,000 clones, with around 90% occurring once and the leading ten covering around 30%. This CDR3 comprises 17 residues. Germline V gene sequence: CDR1 MNHEY, CDR2 SMNVEV (reference sequence). V was clipped by 2 bases and J by 0 bases, with 13 bases between them. Overall study findings and caveats: Baseline serostatus was positive in only six AZD1222 recipients. There were mostly white British donors and more females than males, and clonal diversity was possibly underestimated.

Sequenced material: peripheral blood, taken on day 0 of AZD1222 vaccination. V usage is TRBV27 and J usage is TRBJ2-2; TRBD1 might be the D (5 bases). The sequence derives from an adult in good health. This CDR3 is CASSLIPQGSNTGELFF. DNA of the CDR3: TGTGCCAGCAGTTTAATTCCCCAGGGTTCGAACACCGGGGAGCTGTTTTTT.